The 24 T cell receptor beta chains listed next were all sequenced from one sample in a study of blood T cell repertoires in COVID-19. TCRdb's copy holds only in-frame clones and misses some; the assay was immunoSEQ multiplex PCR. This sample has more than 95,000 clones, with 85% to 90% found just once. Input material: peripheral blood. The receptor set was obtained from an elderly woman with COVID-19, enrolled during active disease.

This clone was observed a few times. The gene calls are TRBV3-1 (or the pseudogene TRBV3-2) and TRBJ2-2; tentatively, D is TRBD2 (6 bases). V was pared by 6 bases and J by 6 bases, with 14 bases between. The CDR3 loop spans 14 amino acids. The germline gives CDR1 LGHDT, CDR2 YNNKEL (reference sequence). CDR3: CASRPRGGPGELFF. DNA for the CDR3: TGTGCCAGCAGACCCCGGGGAGGTCCCGGGGAGCTGTTTTTT.

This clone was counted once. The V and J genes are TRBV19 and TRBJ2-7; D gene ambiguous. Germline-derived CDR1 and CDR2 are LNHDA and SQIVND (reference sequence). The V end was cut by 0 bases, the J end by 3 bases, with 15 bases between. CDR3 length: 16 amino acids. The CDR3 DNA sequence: TGTGCCAGTAGTATAGACTCAACAGCTTCAGACTACGAGCAGTACTTC. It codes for CASSIDSTASDYEQYF.

DNA of the CDR3: TGTGCCAGCAGCCCCCAGCGGGAGGGCCTTTGGAACAATGAGCAGTTCTTC. Translation: CASSPQREGLWNNEQFF. This chain connects TRBV11-2 to TRBJ2-1; 10 positions agree with TRBD2. The trim removed 5 bases at V and 5 bases at J, leaving 12 bases unmatched. Per the germline V gene, CDR1 is SGHAT and CDR2 is FQNNGV. The CDR3 is 17 amino acids.

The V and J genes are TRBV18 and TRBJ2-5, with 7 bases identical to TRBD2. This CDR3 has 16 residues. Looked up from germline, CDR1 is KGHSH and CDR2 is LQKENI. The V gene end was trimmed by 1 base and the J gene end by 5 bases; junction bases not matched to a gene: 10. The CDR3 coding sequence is TGTGCCAGCTCACCACGGGCGGGAGAGGCGCGGGAGACCCAGTACTTC. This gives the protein CASSPRAGEARETQYF. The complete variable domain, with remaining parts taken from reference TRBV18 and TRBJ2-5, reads NAGVMQNPRHLVRRRGQEARLRCSPMKGHSHVYWYRQLPEEGLKFMVYLQKENIIDESGMPKERFSAEFPKEGPSILRIQQVVRGDSAAYFCASSPRAGEARETQYFGPGTRLLVL.

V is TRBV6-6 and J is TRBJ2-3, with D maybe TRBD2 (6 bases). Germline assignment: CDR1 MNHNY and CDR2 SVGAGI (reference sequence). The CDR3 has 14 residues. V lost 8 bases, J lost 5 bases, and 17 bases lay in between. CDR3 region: CASLYNRGGDTQYF. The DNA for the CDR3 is TGTGCCAGCTTGTACAATAGGGGAGGAGATACGCAGTATTTT.

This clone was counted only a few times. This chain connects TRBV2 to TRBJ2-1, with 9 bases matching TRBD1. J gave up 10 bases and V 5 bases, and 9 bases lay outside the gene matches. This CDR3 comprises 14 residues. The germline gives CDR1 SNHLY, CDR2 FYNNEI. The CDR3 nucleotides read TGTGCCAGCAGTCCCCCGGGACAGGGCTTCGAGCAGTTCTTC. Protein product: CASSPPGQGFEQFF.

CDR3 protein: CASSLGGRGSSGYTF. The CDR3 DNA reads as TGTGCCAGCAGCTTAGGTGGCAGAGGGTCTTCGGGCTACACCTTC. The rearrangement links TRBV7-6 to TRBJ1-2; D uncertain. Per the germline V gene, CDR1 is SGHVS and CDR2 is FNYEAQ. CDR3 length: 15 amino acids. Trimming left V 1 base short and J 8 bases short, with 17 bases between.

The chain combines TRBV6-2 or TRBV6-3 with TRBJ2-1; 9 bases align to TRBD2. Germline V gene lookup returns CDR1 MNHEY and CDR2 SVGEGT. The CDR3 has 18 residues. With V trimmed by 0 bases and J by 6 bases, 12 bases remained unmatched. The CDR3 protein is CASSYSRREGLLGNEQFF. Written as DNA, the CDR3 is TGTGCCAGCAGTTACTCGAGGCGGGAGGGCCTCTTGGGCAATGAGCAGTTCTTC.

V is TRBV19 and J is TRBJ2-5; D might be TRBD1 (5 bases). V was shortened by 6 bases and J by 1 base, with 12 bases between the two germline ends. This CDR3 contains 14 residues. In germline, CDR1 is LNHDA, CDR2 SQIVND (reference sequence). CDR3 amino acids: CASSTQVLQETQYF. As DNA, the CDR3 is TGTGCCAGTAGCACACAGGTACTCCAAGAGACCCAGTACTTC.

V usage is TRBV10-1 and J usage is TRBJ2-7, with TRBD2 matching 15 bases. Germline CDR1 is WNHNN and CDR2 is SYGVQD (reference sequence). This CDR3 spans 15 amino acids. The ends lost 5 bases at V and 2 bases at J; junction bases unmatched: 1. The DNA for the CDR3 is TGCGCCAGCAGTAGGACTAGCGGGAGGGCCTACGAGCAGTACTTC. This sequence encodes CASSRTSGRAYEQYF.

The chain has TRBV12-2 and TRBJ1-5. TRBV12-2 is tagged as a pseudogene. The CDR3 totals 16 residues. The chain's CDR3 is CASRLASGGLNQPQHF. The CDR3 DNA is TGTGCAAGTCGCTTAGCGAGCGGGGGTCTCAATCAGCCCCAGCATTTT.

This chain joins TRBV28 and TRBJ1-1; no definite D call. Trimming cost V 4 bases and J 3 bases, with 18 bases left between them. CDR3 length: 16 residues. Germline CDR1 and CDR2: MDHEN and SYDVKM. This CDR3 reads CASSSSLTPGYTEAFF. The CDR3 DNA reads TGTGCCAGCAGTTCTTCTCTAACCCCGGGGTACACTGAAGCTTTCTTT.

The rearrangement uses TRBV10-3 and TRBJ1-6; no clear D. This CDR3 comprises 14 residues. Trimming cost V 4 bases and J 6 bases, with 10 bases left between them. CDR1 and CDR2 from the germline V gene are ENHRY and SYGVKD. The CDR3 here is CAISANGVNSPLHF. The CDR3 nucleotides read TGTGCCATCAGTGCCAACGGGGTTAATTCACCCCTCCACTTT.

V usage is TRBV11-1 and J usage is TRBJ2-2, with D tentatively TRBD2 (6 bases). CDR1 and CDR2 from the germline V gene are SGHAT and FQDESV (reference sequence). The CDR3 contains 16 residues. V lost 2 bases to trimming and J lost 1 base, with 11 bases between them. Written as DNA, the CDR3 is TGTGCCAGCAGCTTATTGCGGGGCTTGAACACCGGGGAGCTGTTTTTT. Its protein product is CASSLLRGLNTGELFF.

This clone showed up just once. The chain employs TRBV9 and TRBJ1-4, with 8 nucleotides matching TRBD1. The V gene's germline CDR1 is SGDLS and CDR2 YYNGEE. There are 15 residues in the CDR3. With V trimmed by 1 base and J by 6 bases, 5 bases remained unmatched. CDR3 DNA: TGTGCCAGCAGCGTAAGAACAGGGGGAGATGAAAAACTGTTTTTT. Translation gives CASSVRTGGDEKLFF.

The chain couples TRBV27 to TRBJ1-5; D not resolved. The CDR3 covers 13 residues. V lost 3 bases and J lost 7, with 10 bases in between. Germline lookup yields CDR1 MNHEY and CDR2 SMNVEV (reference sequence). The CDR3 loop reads CASSLRVRQPQHF. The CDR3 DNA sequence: TGTGCCAGCAGTTTGAGGGTCCGACAGCCCCAGCATTTT.

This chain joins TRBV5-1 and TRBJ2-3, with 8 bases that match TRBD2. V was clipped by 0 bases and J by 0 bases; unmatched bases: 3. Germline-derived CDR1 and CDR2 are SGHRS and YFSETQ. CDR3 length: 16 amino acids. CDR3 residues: CASSLGASGSTDTQYF. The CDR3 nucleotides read TGCGCCAGCAGCTTGGGGGCTAGCGGGAGCACAGATACGCAGTATTTT.

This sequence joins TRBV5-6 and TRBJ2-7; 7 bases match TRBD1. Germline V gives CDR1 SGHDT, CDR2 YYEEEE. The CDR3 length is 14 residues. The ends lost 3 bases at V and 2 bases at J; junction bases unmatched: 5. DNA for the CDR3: TGTGCCAGCAGCTACGGGACAGACCCCTACGAGCAGTACTTC. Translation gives CASSYGTDPYEQYF.

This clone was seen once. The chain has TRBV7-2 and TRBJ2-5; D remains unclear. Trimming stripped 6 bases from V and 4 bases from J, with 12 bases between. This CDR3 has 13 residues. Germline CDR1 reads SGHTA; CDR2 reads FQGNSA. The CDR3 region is CASSITPGETQYF. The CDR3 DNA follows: TGTGCCAGCAGTATAACGCCGGGAGAGACCCAGTACTTC.

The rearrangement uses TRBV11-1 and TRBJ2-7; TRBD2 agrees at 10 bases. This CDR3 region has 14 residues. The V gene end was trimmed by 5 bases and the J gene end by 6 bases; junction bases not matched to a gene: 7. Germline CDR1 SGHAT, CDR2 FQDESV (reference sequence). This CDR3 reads CASSVSGRSLEQYF. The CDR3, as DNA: TGTGCCAGCAGCGTTAGCGGGAGGTCGCTCGAGCAGTACTTC.

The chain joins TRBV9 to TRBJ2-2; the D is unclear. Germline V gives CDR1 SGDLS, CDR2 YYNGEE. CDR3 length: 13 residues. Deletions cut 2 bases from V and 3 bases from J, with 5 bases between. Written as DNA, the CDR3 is TGTGCCAGCAGCGTGCAGTACACCGGGGAGCTGTTTTTT. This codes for CASSVQYTGELFF.

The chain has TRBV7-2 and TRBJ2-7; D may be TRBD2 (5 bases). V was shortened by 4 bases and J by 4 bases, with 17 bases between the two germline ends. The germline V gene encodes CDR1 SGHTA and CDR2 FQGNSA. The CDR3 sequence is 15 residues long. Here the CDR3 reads CASSSPRAGQYEQYF. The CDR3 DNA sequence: TGTGCCAGCAGCTCCCCAAGGGCGGGCCAGTACGAGCAGTACTTC.

CDR3 sequence: CATLGVSRDTAYEQYF. The CDR3 DNA sequence: TGTGCCACCCTTGGGGTCTCCCGGGACACAGCCTACGAGCAGTACTTC. The chain carries TRBV28 and TRBJ2-7; D is perhaps TRBD1 (6 bases). This CDR3 is 16 amino acids long. V was cut by 10 bases and J by 2 bases, with 24 bases left in between. Germline V gene lookup returns CDR1 MDHEN and CDR2 SYDVKM.

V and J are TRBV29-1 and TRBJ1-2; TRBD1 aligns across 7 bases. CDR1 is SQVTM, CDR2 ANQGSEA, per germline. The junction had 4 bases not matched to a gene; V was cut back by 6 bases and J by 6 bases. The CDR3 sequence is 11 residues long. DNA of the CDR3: TGCAGCGTGGACGGGACAGATGGCTACACCTTC. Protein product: CSVDGTDGYTF.